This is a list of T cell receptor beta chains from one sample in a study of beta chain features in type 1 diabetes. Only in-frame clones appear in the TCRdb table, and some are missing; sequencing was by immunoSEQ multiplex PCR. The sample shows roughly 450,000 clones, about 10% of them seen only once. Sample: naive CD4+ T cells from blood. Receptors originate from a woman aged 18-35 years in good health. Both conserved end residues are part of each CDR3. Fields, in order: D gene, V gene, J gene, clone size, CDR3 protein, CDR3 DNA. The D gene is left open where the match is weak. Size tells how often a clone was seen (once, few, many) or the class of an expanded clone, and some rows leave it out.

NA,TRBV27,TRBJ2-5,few,CASSALTRGETQYF,TGTGCCAGCAGTGCCCTCACTCGCGGCGAGACCCAGTACTTC
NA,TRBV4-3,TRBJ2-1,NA,CASSQEAGWGYNEQFF,TGCGCCAGCAGCCAAGAAGCCGGGTGGGGATACAATGAGCAGTTCTTC
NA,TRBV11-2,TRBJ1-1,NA,CASSLDRVGPTEAFF,TGTGCCAGCAGCTTAGATCGGGTGGGGCCCACTGAAGCTTTCTTT
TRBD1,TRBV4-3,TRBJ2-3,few,CASSQRTGSTDTQYF,TGCGCCAGCAGCCAACGGACAGGGAGCACAGATACGCAGTATTTT
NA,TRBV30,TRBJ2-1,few,CAWGSGSSYNEQFF,TGTGCCTGGGGGAGTGGGAGTTCCTACAATGAGCAGTTCTTC
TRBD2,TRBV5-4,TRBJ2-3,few,CASSLPGLASDTQYF,TGTGCCAGCAGCTTGCCGGGACTAGCCTCAGATACGCAGTATTTT
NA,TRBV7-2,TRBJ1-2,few,CASSLYGYTF,TGTGCCAGCAGCTTGTATGGCTACACCTTC
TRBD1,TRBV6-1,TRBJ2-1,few,CASMSVTGEDEQFF,TGTGCCAGCATGTCGGTGACAGGGGAGGATGAGCAGTTCTTC
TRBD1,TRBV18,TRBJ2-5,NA,CASSPLGTGDGTQYF,TGTGCCAGCTCACCACTCGGGACAGGGGACGGGACCCAGTACTTC
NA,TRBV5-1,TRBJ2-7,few,CASSLPGNYEQYF,TGCGCCAGCAGCTTACCAGGGAATTACGAGCAGTACTTC
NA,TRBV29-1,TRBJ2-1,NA,CSVDCNTDNEQFF,TGCAGCGTTGATTGTAACACCGACAATGAGCAGTTCTTC
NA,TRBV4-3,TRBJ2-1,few,CASSQDFNVGYNEQFF,TGCGCCAGCAGCCAAGATTTTAATGTGGGATACAATGAGCAGTTCTTC
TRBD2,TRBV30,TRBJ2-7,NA,CAWSVSSGPYEQYF,TGTGCCTGGAGTGTATCTAGCGGTCCCTACGAGCAGTACTTC
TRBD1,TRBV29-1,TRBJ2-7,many,CSVSTGGISYEQYF,TGCAGCGTGTCGACAGGGGGTATATCCTACGAGCAGTACTTC
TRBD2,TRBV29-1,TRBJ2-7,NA,CSAGGGEQYF,TGCAGCGCGGGGGGAGGCGAGCAGTACTTC
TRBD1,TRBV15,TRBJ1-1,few,CAVENGTVFTRAEAFF,TGTGCCGTCGAAAACGGGACAGTCTTTACCCGAGCTGAAGCTTTCTTT
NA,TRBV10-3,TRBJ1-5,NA,CAISEWGADQPQHF,TGTGCCATCAGTGAGTGGGGGGCTGACCAGCCCCAGCATTTT
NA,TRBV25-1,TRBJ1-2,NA,CASSEVFEGGYTF,TGTGCCAGCAGTGAGGTGTTCGAGGGTGGCTACACCTTC
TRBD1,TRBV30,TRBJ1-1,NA,CAWSTGQTNTEAFF,TGTGCCTGGAGTACGGGACAGACGAACACTGAAGCTTTCTTT
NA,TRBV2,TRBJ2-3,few,CASSVYSTDTQYF,TGTGCCAGCAGTGTTTACAGCACAGATACGCAGTATTTT
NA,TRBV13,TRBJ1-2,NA,CASSLGDGGYTF,TGTGCCAGCAGCTTGGGGGATGGTGGCTACACCTTC
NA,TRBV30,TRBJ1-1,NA,CAWSVRGAEAFF,TGTGCCTGGAGTGTCAGAGGAGCTGAAGCTTTCTTT
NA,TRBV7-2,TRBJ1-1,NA,CASSLVAGNTEAFF,TGTGCCAGCAGCTTAGTCGCAGGGAACACTGAAGCTTTCTTT
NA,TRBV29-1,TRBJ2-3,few,CSVGALPRTDTQYF,TGCAGCGTTGGTGCACTACCCCGCACAGATACGCAGTATTTT
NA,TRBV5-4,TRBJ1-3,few,CASSLFLGNTIYF,TGTGCCAGCAGCTTGTTCCTTGGAAACACCATATATTTT
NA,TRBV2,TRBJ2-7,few,CASSKMWEQYF,TGTGCCAGCAGTAAAATGTGGGAGCAGTACTTC
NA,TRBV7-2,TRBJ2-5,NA,CASSPRTQQETQYF,TGTGCCAGCAGCCCCAGGACTCAACAAGAGACCCAGTACTTC
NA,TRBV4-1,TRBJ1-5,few,CASSQDSGPVRTQHF,TGCGCCAGCAGCCAAGATTCAGGGCCGGTAAGGACCCAGCATTTT
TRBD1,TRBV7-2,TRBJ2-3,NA,CASSLTGGTDTQYF,TGTGCCAGCAGCCTGACAGGGGGCACAGATACGCAGTATTTT
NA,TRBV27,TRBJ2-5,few,CASSLSTVLGETQYF,TGTGCCAGCAGTTTATCGACAGTTTTGGGAGAGACCCAGTACTTC
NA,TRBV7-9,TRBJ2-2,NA,CASSWRVGELFF,TGTGCCAGCAGTTGGAGGGTCGGGGAGCTGTTTTTT
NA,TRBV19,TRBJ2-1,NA,CASSISSLSATYEQFF,TGTGCCAGTAGTATCAGCAGTTTGTCCGCTACATATGAGCAGTTCTTC
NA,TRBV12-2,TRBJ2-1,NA,CASSFQEMSSYNEQFF,TGTGCAAGTTCCTTTCAGGAGATGAGCTCCTACAATGAGCAGTTCTTC
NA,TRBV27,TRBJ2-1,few,CASSAGPDNEQFF,TGTGCCAGCAGTGCGGGACCGGACAATGAGCAGTTCTTC
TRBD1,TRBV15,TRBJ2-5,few,CATSRDLALRGRETQYF,TGTGCCACCAGCAGAGATCTGGCCCTCAGGGGGCGAGAGACCCAGTACTTC
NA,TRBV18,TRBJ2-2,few,CASSPLSPNTGELFF,TGTGCCAGCTCACCACTTTCTCCGAACACCGGGGAGCTGTTTTTT
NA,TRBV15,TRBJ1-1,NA,CATSRGNSANTEAFF,TGTGCCACCAGCAGAGGGAATTCCGCGAACACTGAAGCTTTCTTT
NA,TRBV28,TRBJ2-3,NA,CASSLDTDGTDTQYF,TGTGCCAGCAGTTTAGACACCGACGGCACAGATACGCAGTATTTT
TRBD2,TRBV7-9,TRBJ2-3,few,CASSLARWEGKDTQYF,TGTGCCAGCAGCTTAGCGCGTTGGGAGGGGAAAGATACGCAGTATTTT
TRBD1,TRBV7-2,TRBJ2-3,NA,CASSPGQGPDTQYF,TGTGCCAGCAGCCCGGGACAGGGACCAGATACGCAGTATTTT
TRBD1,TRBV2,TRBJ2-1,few,CASRSTGTGYNEQFF,TGTGCCAGCAGAAGCACCGGGACAGGGTACAATGAGCAGTTCTTC
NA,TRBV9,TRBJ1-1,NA,CASSAGYGLSGMNTEAFF,TGTGCCAGCAGCGCAGGGTATGGCTTATCGGGCATGAACACTGAAGCTTTCTTT